This T cell receptor (beta chain) was identified during a study of blood T cell repertoires in COVID-19. Study at large: The samples span acute and convalescent COVID-19 from the United States, Italy and Spain. The analysed material was cDNA or gDNA that came from T cells, B-cell-depleted T cells, or PBMCs.

Assay: immunoSEQ multiplex PCR; the TCRdb copy retains only in-frame clones and omits some. The sample records approximately 140,000 clones, more than 60% being singletons. The TCR originated in a man aged 50-59 years with acute or convalescent COVID-19. Sequencing used peripheral blood.

The CDR3 region has the DNA TGTGCCAGCAGCCGACAGGGAGATCAGCCCCAGCATTTT. Protein sequence: CASSRQGDQPQHF. The chain recombines TRBV7-2 with TRBJ1-5, with 7 bases matching TRBD1. This CDR3 is 13 amino acids long. CDR1 is SGHTA, CDR2 FQGNSA, per germline. Unmatched junction bases numbered 3, after V lost 5 bases and J lost 5 bases.